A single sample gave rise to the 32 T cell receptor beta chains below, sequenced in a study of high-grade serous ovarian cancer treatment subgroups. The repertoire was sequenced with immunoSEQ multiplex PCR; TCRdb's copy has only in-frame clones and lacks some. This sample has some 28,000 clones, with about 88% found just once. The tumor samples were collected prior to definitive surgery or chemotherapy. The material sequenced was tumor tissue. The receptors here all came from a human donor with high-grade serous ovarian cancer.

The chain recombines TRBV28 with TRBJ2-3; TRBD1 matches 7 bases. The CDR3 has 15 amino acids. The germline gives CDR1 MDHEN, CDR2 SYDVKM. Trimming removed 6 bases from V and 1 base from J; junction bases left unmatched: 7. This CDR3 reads CASRSTGFGTDTQYF. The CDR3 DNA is TGTGCCAGCAGATCGACAGGGTTTGGCACAGATACGCAGTATTTT.

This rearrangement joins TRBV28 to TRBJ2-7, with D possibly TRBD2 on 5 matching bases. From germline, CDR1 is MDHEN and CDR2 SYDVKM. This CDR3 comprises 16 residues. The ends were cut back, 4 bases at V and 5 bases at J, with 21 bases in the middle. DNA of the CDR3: TGTGCCAGCAGTTCCCCCCTCGGGCGGGCCCGGAACGAGCAGTACTTC. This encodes CASSSPLGRARNEQYF.

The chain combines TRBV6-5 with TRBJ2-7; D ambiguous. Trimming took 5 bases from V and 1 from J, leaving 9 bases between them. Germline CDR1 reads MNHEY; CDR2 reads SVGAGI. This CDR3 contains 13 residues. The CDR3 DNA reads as TGTGCCAGCAGTACCGGTATTTCCTACGAGCAGTACTTC. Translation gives CASSTGISYEQYF.

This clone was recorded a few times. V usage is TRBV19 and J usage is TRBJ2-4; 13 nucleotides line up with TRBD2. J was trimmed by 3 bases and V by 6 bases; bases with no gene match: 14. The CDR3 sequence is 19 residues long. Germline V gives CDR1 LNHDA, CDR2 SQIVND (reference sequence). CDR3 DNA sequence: TGTGCCAGTAGATCACGGGGACTAGCGGGAACTACAAACAAAAACATTCAGTACTTC. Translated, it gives CASRSRGLAGTTNKNIQYF.

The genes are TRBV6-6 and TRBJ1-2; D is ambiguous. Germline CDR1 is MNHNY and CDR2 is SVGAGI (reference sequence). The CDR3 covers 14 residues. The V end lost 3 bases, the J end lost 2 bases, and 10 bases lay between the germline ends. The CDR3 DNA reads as TGTGCCAGCAGTTATAAACAGCCCAACTATGGCTACACCTTC. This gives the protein CASSYKQPNYGYTF.

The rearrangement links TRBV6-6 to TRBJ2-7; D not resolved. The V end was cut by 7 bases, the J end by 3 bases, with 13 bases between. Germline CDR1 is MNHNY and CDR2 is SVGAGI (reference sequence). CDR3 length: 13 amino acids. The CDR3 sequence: CASTVGEIYEQYF. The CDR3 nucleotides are TGTGCCAGCACAGTCGGCGAGATCTACGAGCAGTACTTC.

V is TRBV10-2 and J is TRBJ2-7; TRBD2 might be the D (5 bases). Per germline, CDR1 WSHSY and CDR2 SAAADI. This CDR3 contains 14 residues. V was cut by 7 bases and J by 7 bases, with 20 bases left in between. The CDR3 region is CASKAYPSTGEQYF. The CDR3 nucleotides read TGCGCCAGCAAGGCTTATCCCTCTACGGGGGAGCAGTACTTC.

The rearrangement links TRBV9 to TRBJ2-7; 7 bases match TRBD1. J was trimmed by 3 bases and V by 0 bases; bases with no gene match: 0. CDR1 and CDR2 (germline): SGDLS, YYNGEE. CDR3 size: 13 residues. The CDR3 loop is CASSVGDSYEQYF. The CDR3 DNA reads TGTGCCAGCAGCGTAGGGGACAGCTACGAGCAGTACTTC.

The CDR3 loop reads CASSGDLTNYGYTF. Written as DNA, the CDR3 is TGTGCCAGCAGCGGGGACTTAACTAACTATGGCTACACCTTC. The V and J genes are TRBV28 and TRBJ1-2, with TRBD1 as a possible D gene (5 bases). The germline gives CDR1 MDHEN, CDR2 SYDVKM. Trimming pared 6 bases from V and 0 bases from J, leaving 11 bases between. The CDR3 is made up of 14 amino acids.

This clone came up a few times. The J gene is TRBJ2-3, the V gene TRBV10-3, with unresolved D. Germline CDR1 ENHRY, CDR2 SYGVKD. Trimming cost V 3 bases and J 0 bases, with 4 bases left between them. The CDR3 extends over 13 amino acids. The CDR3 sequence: CAISDTSTDTQYF. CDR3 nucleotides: TGTGCCATCAGTGATACTAGCACAGATACGCAGTATTTT.

The chain's CDR3 is CASSLQGTSGSLGYEQYF. CDR3 bases: TGTGCCAGCTCACTACAAGGGACTAGCGGGAGTCTTGGGTACGAGCAGTACTTC. J is TRBJ2-7 and V is TRBV18, with TRBD2 matching 14 bases. The CDR3 loop spans 18 amino acids. Per germline, CDR1 KGHSH and CDR2 LQKENI. The ends lost 4 bases at V and 4 bases at J; junction bases unmatched: 12.

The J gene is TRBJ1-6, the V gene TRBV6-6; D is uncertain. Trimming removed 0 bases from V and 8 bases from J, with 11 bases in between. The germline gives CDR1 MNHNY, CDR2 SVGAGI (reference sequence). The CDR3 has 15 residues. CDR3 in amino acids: CASSYSGDLDSPLHF. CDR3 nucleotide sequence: TGTGCCAGCAGTTACTCTGGCGACTTGGATTCACCCCTCCACTTT.

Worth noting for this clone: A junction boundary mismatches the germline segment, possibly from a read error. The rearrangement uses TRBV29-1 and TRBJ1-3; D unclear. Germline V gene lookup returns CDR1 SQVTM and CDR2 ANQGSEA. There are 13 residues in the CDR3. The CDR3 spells CSASEGGGDTIYF. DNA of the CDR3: TGCAGCGCTTCGGAGGGAGGTGGAGACACCATATATTTT.

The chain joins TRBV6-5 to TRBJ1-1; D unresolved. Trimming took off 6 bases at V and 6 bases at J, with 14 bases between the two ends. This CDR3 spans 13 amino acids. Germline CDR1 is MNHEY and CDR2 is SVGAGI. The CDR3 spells CASSREGASEAFF. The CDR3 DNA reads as TGTGCCAGCAGCCGGGAAGGAGCGTCTGAAGCTTTCTTT.

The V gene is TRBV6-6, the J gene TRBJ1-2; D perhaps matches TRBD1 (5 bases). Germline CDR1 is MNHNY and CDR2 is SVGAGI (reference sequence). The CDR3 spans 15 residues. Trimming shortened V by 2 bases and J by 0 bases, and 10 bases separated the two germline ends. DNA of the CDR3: TGTGCCAGCAGTTACCAAGGGGAAACTAACTATGGCTACACCTTC. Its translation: CASSYQGETNYGYTF.

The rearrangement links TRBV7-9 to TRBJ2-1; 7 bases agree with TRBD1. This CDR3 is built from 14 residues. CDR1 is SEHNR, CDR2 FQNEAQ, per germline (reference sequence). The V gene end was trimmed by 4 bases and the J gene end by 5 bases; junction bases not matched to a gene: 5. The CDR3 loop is CASSSSDRDNEQFF. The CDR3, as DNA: TGTGCCAGCAGCTCATCAGACAGGGACAATGAGCAGTTCTTC.

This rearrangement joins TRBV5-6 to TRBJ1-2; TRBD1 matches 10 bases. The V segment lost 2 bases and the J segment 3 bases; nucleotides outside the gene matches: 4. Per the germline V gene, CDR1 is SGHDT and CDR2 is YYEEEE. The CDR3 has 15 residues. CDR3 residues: CASSFGGTGDYGYTF. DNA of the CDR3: TGTGCCAGCAGCTTCGGGGGGACAGGGGACTATGGCTACACCTTC.

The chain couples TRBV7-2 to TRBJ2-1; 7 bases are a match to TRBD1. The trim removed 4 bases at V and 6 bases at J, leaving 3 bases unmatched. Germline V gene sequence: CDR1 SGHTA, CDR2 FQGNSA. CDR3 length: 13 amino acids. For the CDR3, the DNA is TGTGCCAGCAGCTCCGACAGGGTCAATGAGCAGTTCTTC. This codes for CASSSDRVNEQFF.

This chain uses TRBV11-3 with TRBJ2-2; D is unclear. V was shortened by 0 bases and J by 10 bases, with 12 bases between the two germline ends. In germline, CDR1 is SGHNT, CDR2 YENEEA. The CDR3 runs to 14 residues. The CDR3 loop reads CASSLDLRQSELFF. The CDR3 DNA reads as TGTGCCAGCAGCTTAGATCTCCGACAATCGGAGCTGTTTTTT. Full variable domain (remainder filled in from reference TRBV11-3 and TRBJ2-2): EAGVVQSPRYKIIEKKQPVAFWCNPISGHNTLYWYLQNLGQGPELLIRYENEEAVDDSQLPKDRFSAERLKGVDSTLKIQPAELGDSAVYLCASSLDLRQSELFFGEGSRLTVL.

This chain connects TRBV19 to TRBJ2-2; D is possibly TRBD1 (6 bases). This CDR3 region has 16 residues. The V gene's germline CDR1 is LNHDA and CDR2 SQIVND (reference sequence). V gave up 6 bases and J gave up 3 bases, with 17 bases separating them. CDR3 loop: CASSPSQGHYTGELFF. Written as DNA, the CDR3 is TGTGCCAGTAGCCCGTCCCAGGGACACTACACCGGGGAGCTGTTTTTT.

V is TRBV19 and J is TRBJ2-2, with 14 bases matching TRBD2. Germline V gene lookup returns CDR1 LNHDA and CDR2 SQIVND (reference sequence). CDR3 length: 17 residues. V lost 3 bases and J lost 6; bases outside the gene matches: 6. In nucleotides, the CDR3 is TGTGCCAGTAGTATCAGCGGGACTAGCGGGAGTGCCGGGGAGCTGTTTTTT. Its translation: CASSISGTSGSAGELFF.

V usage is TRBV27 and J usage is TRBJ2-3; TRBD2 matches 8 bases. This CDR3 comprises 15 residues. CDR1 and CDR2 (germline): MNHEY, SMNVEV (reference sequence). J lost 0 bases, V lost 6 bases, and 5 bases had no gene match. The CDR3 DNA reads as TGTGCCAGCAGACGGGGGGGGGTAAGCACAGATACGCAGTATTTT. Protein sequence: CASRRGGVSTDTQYF.

The CDR3 sequence: CASSEAPQTNYGYTF. Written as DNA, the CDR3 is TGTGCCAGCAGTGAAGCGCCGCAGACTAACTATGGCTACACCTTC. This rearrangement joins TRBV2 to TRBJ1-2; D is undetermined. Per the germline V gene, CDR1 is SNHLY and CDR2 is FYNNEI. Trimming pared 0 bases from V and 0 bases from J, leaving 8 bases between. The CDR3 consists of 15 residues.

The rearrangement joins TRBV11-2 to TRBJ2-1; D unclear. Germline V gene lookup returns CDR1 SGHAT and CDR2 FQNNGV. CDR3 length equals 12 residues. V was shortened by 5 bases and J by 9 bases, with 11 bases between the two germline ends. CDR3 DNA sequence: TGTGCCAGCAGCGACTTTGGGGTTGAGCAGTTCTTC. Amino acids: CASSDFGVEQFF. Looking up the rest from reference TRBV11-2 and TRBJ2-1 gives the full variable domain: EAGVAQSPRYKIIEKRQSVAFWCNPISGHATLYWYQQILGQGPKLLIQFQNNGVVDDSQLPKDRFSAERLKGVDSTLKIQPAKLEDSAVYLCASSDFGVEQFFGPGTRLTVL.

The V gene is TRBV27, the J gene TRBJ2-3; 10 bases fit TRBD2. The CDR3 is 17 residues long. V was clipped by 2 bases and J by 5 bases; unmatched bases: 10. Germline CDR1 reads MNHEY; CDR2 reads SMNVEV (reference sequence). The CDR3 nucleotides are TGTGCCAGCAGTTTAGCACAAGGATTAGCGGGGGGAGATACGCAGTATTTT. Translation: CASSLAQGLAGGDTQYF.

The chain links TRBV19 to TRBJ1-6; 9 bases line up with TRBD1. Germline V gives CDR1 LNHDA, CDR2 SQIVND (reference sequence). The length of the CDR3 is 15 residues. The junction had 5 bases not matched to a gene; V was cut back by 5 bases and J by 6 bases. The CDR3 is CASSFRTGANSPLHF. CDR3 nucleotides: TGTGCCAGTAGTTTTCGGACAGGGGCTAATTCACCCCTCCACTTT.

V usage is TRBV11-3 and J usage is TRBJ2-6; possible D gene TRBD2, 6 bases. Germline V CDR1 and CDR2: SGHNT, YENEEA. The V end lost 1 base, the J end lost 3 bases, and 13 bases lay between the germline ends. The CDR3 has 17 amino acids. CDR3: CASSLVAAPGGANVLTF. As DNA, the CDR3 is TGTGCCAGCAGCTTAGTAGCGGCCCCCGGTGGGGCCAACGTCCTGACTTTC.

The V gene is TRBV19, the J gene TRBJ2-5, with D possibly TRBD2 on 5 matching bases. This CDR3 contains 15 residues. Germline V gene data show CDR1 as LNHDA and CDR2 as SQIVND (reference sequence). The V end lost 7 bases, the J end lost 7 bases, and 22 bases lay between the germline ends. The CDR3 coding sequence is TGTGCCAGTACCCAAAGAGAGGGCCTGGGGTTGACCCAGTACTTC. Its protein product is CASTQREGLGLTQYF.

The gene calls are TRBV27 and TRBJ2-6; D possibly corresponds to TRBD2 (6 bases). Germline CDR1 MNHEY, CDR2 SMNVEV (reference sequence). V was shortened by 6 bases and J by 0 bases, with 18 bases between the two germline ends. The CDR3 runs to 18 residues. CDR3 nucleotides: TGTGCCAGCAGATCGGGACTCTCCATCCCCTCTGGGGCCAACGTCCTGACTTTC. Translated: CASRSGLSIPSGANVLTF.

CDR3: CATSRSQGDRVIRGELFF. For the CDR3, the DNA is TGTGCCACCAGCAGATCCCAAGGGGACAGGGTTATCCGCGGGGAGCTGTTTTTT. The chain couples TRBV15 to TRBJ2-2; 9 positions agree with TRBD1. V dropped 2 bases and J dropped 7; count of bases not matched to a gene: 14. CDR1 is LNHNV and CDR2 is YYDKDF in the germline V gene (reference sequence). This CDR3 is built from 18 residues.

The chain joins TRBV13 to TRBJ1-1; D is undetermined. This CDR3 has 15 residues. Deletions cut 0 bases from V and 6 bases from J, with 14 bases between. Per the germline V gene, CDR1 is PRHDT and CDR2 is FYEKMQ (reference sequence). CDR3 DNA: TGTGCCAGCAGCTTAGGAGGGCGGGTAGGGCCTGAAGCTTTCTTT. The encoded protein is CASSLGGRVGPEAFF. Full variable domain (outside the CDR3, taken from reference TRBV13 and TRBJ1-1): AAGVIQSPRHLIKEKRETATLKCYPIPRHDTVYWYQQGPGQDPQFLISFYEKMQSDKGSIPDRFSAQQFSDYHSELNMSSLELGDSALYFCASSLGGRVGPEAFFGQGTRLTVV.

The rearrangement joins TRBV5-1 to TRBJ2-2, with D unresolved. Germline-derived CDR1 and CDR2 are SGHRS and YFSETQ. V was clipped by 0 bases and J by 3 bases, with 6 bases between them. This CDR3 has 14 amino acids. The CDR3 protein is CASSLGQYTGELFF. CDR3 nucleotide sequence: TGCGCCAGCAGCTTGGGCCAATACACCGGGGAGCTGTTTTTT.